These 5 T cell receptor beta chains originate from one sample sequenced in a study of shared clonotypes between healthy human individuals. Clones were read by immunoSEQ multiplex PCR, and TCRdb kept only the in-frame ones, dropping some. The data contain 400,000 to 500,000 clones, 60% to 85% of them singletons. Sequencing was carried out using PBMCs. The receptor source for this set is a woman in her 40s in good health. Some clones in this sample may be carry-over from other donors' samples.

This clone was counted only a few times. The chain combines TRBV21-1 with TRBJ2-1; the table's D call of TRBD2 was not tested on the DNA. TRBV21-1 is listed as a pseudogene. The CDR3 is 17 amino acids. CDR3 nucleotide sequence: TGTGCCAGCAGCAAAGGCATACTAGCGGGAGGGCACAATGAGCAGTTCTTC. This encodes CASSKGILAGGHNEQFF.

Points on this clone: A read error may produce the germline difference seen at one junction end. The rearrangement links TRBV2 to TRBJ2-1; 7 positions match TRBD1. From germline, CDR1 is SNHLY and CDR2 FYNNEI. CDR3 length: 15 amino acids. The CDR3 DNA follows: TGTGCCAGCAGAGAAGGGACAGCCGTCAGCAATGAGCAGTTCTTC. Translated: CASREGTAVSNEQFF.

This clone has more than one count but fewer than ten. A single base separates this from a much larger clone, so it may be a read error. The same CDR3 also results from other DNA sequences found in this sample. The rearrangement joins TRBV4-1 to TRBJ2-7; TRBD1 agrees at 9 bases. Germline V CDR1 and CDR2: MGHRA, YSYEKL. The CDR3 totals 16 residues. The CDR3 region has the DNA TGCGCCAGCAGCCAAGAATGGGGGGACAGGGACTACGAGCAATACTTC. This sequence encodes CASSQEWGDRDYEQYF.

The chain combines TRBV2 with TRBJ1-1; TRBD1 matches at 8 bases. This CDR3 comprises 14 residues. Germline V gene data show CDR1 as SNHLY and CDR2 as FYNNEI. Trimming removed 6 bases from V and 5 bases from J; junction bases left unmatched: 8. The DNA for the CDR3 is TGTGCCAGCAGGATAGACAGGGGAGGTACTGAAGCTTTCTTT. It codes for CASRIDRGGTEAFF.

The chain is built from TRBV6-5 and TRBJ2-7; the D gene is possibly TRBD2 (6 bases). CDR3 length: 13 amino acids. Germline V gene lookup returns CDR1 MNHEY and CDR2 SVGAGI. V dropped 6 bases and J dropped 7 bases, with 16 bases sitting between them. The DNA of the CDR3 is TGTGCCAGCAGGCCAGGTCTACGGGGGGAGCAGTACTTC. This gives the protein CASRPGLRGEQYF.